One TCR beta chain is described in this entry. Its antigen is unknown. This sample was included in a study of OX40 agonist ivuxolimab in advanced cancers. Study background: Patients were treated with intravenous ivuxolimab, dosed at 0.01 to 10 mg/kg and infused every 2 weeks. Those enrolled were about 82% male, with a mean age of about 60 years and ages from roughly 23 to 80. Study results and limitations: Near-lowest levels of clonal expansion characterized partial responders at 0.1-3.0 mg/kg. CD8+ T cells averaged more expanded clones than CD4+.

The assay was immunoSEQ multiplex PCR, and TCRdb's table has in-frame clones only and misses some. This sample has roughly 74,000 clones, with about 93% found just once. The source of this sequence is an adult with an advanced solid tumor such as melanoma, head and neck, liver or kidney cancer. Specimen: CD4+ or CD8+ T cells sorted from blood, collected in a trial of the OX40 agonist ivuxolimab.

The CDR3 spells CASSYFQGGTQYF. The CDR3 coding sequence is TGTGCCAGCAGTTATTTTCAGGGGGGGACCCAGTACTTC. The chain links TRBV27 to TRBJ2-5, with D possibly being TRBD1 (7 bases). The germline CDR1 and CDR2 sequences are MNHEY and SMNVEV (reference sequence). V lost 4 bases to trimming and J lost 7 bases, with 13 bases between them. The CDR3 extends over 13 amino acids.